This T cell receptor (beta chain) was obtained from a study of post-analysis software for immune sequencing data. Study as a whole: Both relapsing-remitting and secondary progressive multiple sclerosis featured among the disease courses, as did progressive-relapsing multiple sclerosis.

Regarding the study as a whole: Diversity measured as normalized Chao1 was significantly lower in multiple sclerosis patients than in controls. Samples from one preparation batch, clustered by F measure, grouped strongly together. The study found TRBV5-6, TRBV5-1 and TRBV20-1 among five TRBV segments more frequent in patients than controls.

Sequencing libraries made from TCR beta cDNA carried unique molecular identifiers. T cells, about 0.9 to 10 million of them, yielded around 460,000 cDNA molecules. Each CDR3 protein is one row after TCRdb ran MiXCR on the PCR reads. The table includes approximately 690,000 distinct CDR3 sequences, 55% to 70% detected once. With regard to this clonotype: Antigen: not known.

In germline, CDR1 is MNHEY, CDR2 SMNVEV (reference sequence). This CDR3 is 15 amino acids long. The V gene end was trimmed by 3 bases and the J gene end by 4 bases; junction bases not matched to a gene: 7. The V gene is TRBV27, the J gene TRBJ2-7; 9 positions agree with TRBD1. Sequencing was performed on blood. The source of this sequence is a girl aged 2 to 10 with multiple sclerosis. CDR3 sequence: CASSLAGQGDYEQYF. In DNA, the CDR3 is TGTGCCAGCAGTTTGGCGGGACAGGGTGATTACGAGCAGTACTTC.